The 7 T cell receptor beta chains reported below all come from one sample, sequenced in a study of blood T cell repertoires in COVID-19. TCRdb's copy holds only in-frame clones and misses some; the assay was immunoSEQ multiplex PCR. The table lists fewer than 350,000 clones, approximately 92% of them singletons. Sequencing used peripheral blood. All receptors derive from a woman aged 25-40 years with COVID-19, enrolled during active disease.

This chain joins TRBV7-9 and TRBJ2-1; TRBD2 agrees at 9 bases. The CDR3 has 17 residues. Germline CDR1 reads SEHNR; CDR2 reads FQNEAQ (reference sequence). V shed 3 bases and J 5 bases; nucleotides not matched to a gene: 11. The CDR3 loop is CASSFLLAGTSDNEQFF. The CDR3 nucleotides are TGTGCCAGCAGCTTCCTACTAGCGGGTACATCCGACAATGAGCAGTTCTTC.

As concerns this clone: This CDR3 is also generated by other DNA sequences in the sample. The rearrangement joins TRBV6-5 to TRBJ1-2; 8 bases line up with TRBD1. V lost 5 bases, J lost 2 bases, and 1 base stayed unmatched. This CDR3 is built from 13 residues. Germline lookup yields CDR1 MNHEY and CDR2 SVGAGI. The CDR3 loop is CASSRQGNYGYTF. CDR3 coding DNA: TGTGCCAGCAGTCGACAGGGGAACTATGGCTACACCTTC.

This CDR3 is CASSLLGEGQPQHF. CDR3 nucleotides: TGTGCCAGCAGTTTATTAGGGGAGGGCCAGCCCCAGCATTTT. The chain is built from TRBV27 and TRBJ1-5; D perhaps matches TRBD1 (5 bases). V was clipped by 1 base and J by 7 bases, with 11 bases between them. This CDR3 spans 14 amino acids. Per the germline V gene, CDR1 is MNHEY and CDR2 is SMNVEV (reference sequence).

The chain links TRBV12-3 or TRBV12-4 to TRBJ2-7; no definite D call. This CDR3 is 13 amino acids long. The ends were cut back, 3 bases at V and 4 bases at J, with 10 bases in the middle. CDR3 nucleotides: TGTGCCAGCAGTTTTGGGCAGCTATACGAGCAGTACTTC. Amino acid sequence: CASSFGQLYEQYF.

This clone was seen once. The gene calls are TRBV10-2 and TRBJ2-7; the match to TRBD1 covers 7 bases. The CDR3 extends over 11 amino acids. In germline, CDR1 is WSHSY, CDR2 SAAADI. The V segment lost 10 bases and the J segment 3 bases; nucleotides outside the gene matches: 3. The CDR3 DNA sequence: TGCGCCACAGGGACAGTCTACGAGCAGTACTTC. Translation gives CATGTVYEQYF.

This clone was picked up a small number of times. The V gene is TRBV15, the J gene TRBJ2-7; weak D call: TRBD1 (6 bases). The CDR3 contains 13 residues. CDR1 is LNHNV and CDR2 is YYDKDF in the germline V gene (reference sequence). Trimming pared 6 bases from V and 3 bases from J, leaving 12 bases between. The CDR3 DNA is TGTGCCACCAGACAGGGCAGGTACTACGAGCAGTACTTC. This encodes CATRQGRYYEQYF.

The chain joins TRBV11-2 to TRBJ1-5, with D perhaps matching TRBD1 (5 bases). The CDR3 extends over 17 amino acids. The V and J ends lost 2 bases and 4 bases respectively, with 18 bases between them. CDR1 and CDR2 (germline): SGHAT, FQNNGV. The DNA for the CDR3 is TGTGCCAGCAGCTTACAACCCGGCGGGGGAGGGAATCAGCCCCAGCATTTT. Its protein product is CASSLQPGGGGNQPQHF.